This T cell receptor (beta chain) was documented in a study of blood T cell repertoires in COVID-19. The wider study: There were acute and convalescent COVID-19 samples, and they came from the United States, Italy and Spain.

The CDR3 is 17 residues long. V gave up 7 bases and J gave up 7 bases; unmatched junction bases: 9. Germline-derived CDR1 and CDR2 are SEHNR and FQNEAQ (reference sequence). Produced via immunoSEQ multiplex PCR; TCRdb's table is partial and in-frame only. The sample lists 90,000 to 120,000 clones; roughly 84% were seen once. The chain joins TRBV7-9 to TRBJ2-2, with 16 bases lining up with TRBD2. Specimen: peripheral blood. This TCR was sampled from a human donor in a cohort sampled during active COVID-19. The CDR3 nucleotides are TGTGCCAGCAACGCACCGGGACTAGCGGGAGGGATCGGGGAGCTGTTTTTT. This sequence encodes CASNAPGLAGGIGELFF.